This is a list of T cell receptor beta chains from one sample in a study of blood T cell repertoires in COVID-19. TCRdb's copy holds only in-frame clones and misses some; the assay was immunoSEQ multiplex PCR. The sample holds about 150,000 clones, roughly 77% seen once. The sample was peripheral blood. The source is a woman in her 70s with COVID-19, enrolled during active disease. The conserved cysteine and the conserved F or W are not part of the CDR3 here. Clone size appears in some rows only: once, few, many, or a class for an expanded clone.

CDR3aa: ASSLSPGGAEAF
abundance: NA
v_gene: TRBV5-1

CDR3aa: ASSQDTGGGNTIY
abundance: NA
v_gene: TRBV3-1/TRBV3-2

CDR3aa: ASQQGLLGVAGGTDTQY
abundance: NA
v_gene: TRBV4-2

CDR3aa: ASRDRGLYGYT
abundance: NA
v_gene: TRBV2

CDR3aa: ASNREPNEKLF
abundance: NA
v_gene: TRBV6-5

CDR3aa: ASSEGSVGELF
abundance: NA
v_gene: TRBV6-1

CDR3aa: ASSRNRQGSEFNYGYT
abundance: NA
v_gene: TRBV7-9

CDR3aa: ASSQEDRAANYGYT
abundance: NA
v_gene: TRBV3-1/TRBV3-2

CDR3aa: ASSSQGTGQPQH
abundance: NA
v_gene: TRBV5-6

CDR3aa: ASTGDRGNGYT
abundance: many
v_gene: TRBV5-4

CDR3aa: ASSLEGGRGNGYT
abundance: NA
v_gene: TRBV13

CDR3aa: ASSPGGVWGTEAF
abundance: NA
v_gene: TRBV7-8

CDR3aa: ASSRWTGVNTEAF
abundance: NA
v_gene: TRBV7-2

CDR3aa: SVGGFYGYT
abundance: once
v_gene: TRBV29-1

CDR3aa: ASSLIGGMMNTEAF
abundance: NA
v_gene: TRBV5-1

CDR3aa: ASSPTGKEPQH
abundance: NA
v_gene: TRBV5-1

CDR3aa: ASSLAGQGAREQY
abundance: NA
v_gene: TRBV5-1

CDR3aa: ASSLGQGARYGYT
abundance: NA
v_gene: TRBV5-6

CDR3aa: ASWDRGLVPEAF
abundance: few
v_gene: TRBV6-5

CDR3aa: ASSQDRLAGVFQY
abundance: once
v_gene: TRBV4-2

CDR3aa: ASSLLATGGTEAF
abundance: few
v_gene: TRBV5-6

CDR3aa: ASSRPGTRITT
abundance: NA
v_gene: TRBV6-5

CDR3aa: ASSLTGSNTDAF
abundance: NA
v_gene: TRBV9

CDR3aa: ASSYSFTGGETQY
abundance: NA
v_gene: TRBV6-5

CDR3aa: ASSPPGTSRIGTQY
abundance: NA
v_gene: TRBV28

CDR3aa: ATSGQGRNYGYT
abundance: NA
v_gene: TRBV15

CDR3aa: ASSQGGIGGETQY
abundance: NA
v_gene: TRBV3-1/TRBV3-2

CDR3aa: ASSLGRTGIFVT
abundance: NA
v_gene: TRBV5-6

CDR3aa: ASSPLAGSNQPQH
abundance: NA
v_gene: TRBV2

CDR3aa: ASSYATGADTQY
abundance: NA
v_gene: TRBV6-5

CDR3aa: ASSPGLQETQY
abundance: NA
v_gene: TRBV4-2

CDR3aa: ASSLSRSGTEAF
abundance: NA
v_gene: TRBV9

CDR3aa: ASSLGRARDTEAF
abundance: NA
v_gene: TRBV5-1

CDR3aa: ASSPSLETQY
abundance: NA
v_gene: TRBV7-2

CDR3aa: ASRPQGGTGELF
abundance: NA
v_gene: TRBV5-4

CDR3aa: ASSRVLTSGNTIY
abundance: NA
v_gene: TRBV5-5

CDR3aa: ASRGQEYTEAF
abundance: NA
v_gene: TRBV5-1

CDR3aa: ASSEAATNEKLF
abundance: NA
v_gene: TRBV2

CDR3aa: ASSLGGGGDTQY
abundance: NA
v_gene: TRBV7-3

CDR3aa: AWRRQGAPGANVLT
abundance: NA
v_gene: TRBV30

CDR3aa: ASSLWGTGDPYGYT
abundance: few
v_gene: TRBV5-6

CDR3aa: ASSHNREKLF
abundance: NA
v_gene: TRBV6-5

CDR3aa: ASSLTGPSVKLF
abundance: NA
v_gene: TRBV7-2

CDR3aa: ASSDGGSYNEQF
abundance: NA
v_gene: TRBV27

CDR3aa: ASSERGHFGNTIY
abundance: NA
v_gene: TRBV6-1

CDR3aa: ASSPRGGAWTDTQY
abundance: few
v_gene: TRBV5-4